The following is a T cell receptor (beta chain) sequence with its context. Its antigen is unknown. The data belong to a study of cytomegalovirus exposure and HLA in healthy donors. Study results and caveats: TCR beta chains numbering more than 150 were designated cytomegalovirus-associated. What a later analysis showed was that several of the most significant clusters appeared linked to common viral pathogens. One later analysis reportedly identified an Asian-associated ancestry cluster that showed fewer N-insertions than the approximately 710-donor mean.

V dropped 4 bases and J dropped 0; count of bases not matched to a gene: 5. Germline V gives CDR1 SGHRS, CDR2 YFSETQ. The CDR3 runs 16 residues. Both 60 Vbeta primers and 13 Jbeta primers went into the PCR. TCRdb keeps only in-frame clones here, not all; method: immunoSEQ multiplex PCR. Among more than 150,000 clones, less than 90% were seen once, and the ten largest hold 1.3% to 1.5%. The chain uses TRBV5-1 and TRBJ2-1; 9 positions agree with TRBD1. Material: PBMCs. The TCR sequence derives from a girl aged 5 to 17 in good health and CMV-seropositive. DNA for the CDR3: TGCGCCAGCAGCACATCGACAGGGGGCTCCTACAATGAGCAGTTCTTC. Translated, it gives CASSTSTGGSYNEQFF.